These 5 T cell receptor beta chains were sequenced from one sample in a study of siplizumab effects on memory and regulatory T cells. TCRdb's table, derived via immunoSEQ multiplex PCR, lists solely in-frame clones and lacks some. Of around 100,000 clones listed, 80% to 95% are singletons. What was sequenced was CD4+ T cells sorted from blood. The receptors stem from a human donor in good health.

The V and J genes are TRBV4-2 and TRBJ2-5; TRBD2 agrees at 13 bases. The CDR3 extends over 17 amino acids. The germline CDR1 and CDR2 sequences are LGHNA and YNFKEQ. Germline trimming cut 3 bases from V and 1 base from J; bases unmatched to any gene: 5. CDR3 DNA: TGTGCCAGCAGCCAGGGACTAGCGGGGACTTTCCAAGAGACCCAGTACTTC. This encodes CASSQGLAGTFQETQYF.

The CDR3 loop is CAIAGQGEQYF. The CDR3 DNA reads as TGTGCCATCGCCGGACAGGGGGAGCAGTACTTC. The chain joins TRBV10-3 to TRBJ2-7; 9 bases map to TRBD1. There are 11 residues in the CDR3. V gave up 8 bases and J gave up 7 bases; unmatched junction bases: 3. The germline CDR1 and CDR2 sequences are ENHRY and SYGVKD.

The J gene is TRBJ2-4, the V gene TRBV10-3; 8 positions agree with TRBD2. The CDR3 is 15 residues long. The J segment lost 3 bases and the V segment lost 6 bases, leaving 7 bases of the junction unmatched. CDR1 ENHRY and CDR2 SYGVKD come from the germline V gene. For the CDR3, the DNA is TGTGCCATCAGCGGGGGGGCCTTGGGCAAAAACATTCAGTACTTC. This encodes CAISGGALGKNIQYF.

This CDR3 reads CASSPGYGGADTQYF. CDR3 coding DNA: TGTGCCAGCTCACCAGGATACGGGGGGGCGGATACGCAGTATTTT. The rearrangement links TRBV18 to TRBJ2-3, with 8 bases identical to TRBD2. This CDR3 is 15 amino acids long. Trimming removed 2 bases from V and 6 bases from J; junction bases left unmatched: 7. Looked up from germline, CDR1 is KGHSH and CDR2 is LQKENI.

The chain recombines TRBV4-3 with TRBJ2-3, with 9 positions matching TRBD1. The CDR3 extends over 14 amino acids. The junction had 3 bases not matched to a gene; V was cut back by 1 base and J by 7 bases. The germline gives CDR1 LGHNA, CDR2 YSLEER. The CDR3, as DNA: TGCGCCAGCAGCCAAGGGACAGGGGTCAATACGCAGTATTTT. Translation gives CASSQGTGVNTQYF.